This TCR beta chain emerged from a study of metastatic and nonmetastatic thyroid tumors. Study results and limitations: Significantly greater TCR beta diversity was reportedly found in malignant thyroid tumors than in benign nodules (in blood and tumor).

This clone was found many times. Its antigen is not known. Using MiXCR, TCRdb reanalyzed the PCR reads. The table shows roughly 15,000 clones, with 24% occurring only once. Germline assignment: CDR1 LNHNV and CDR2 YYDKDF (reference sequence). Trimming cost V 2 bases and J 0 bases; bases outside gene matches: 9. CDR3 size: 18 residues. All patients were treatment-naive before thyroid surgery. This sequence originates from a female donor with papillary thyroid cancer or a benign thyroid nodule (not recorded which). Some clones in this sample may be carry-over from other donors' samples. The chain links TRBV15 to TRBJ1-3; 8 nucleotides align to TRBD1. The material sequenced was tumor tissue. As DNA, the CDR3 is TGTGCCACCAGCAGACTGTTGGGACAGGCGAACTCTGGAAACACCATATATTTT. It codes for CATSRLLGQANSGNTIYF.